This entry lists 21 T cell receptor beta chains sequenced from one sample in a study of T cells in narcolepsy. The table came from immunoSEQ multiplex PCR; TCRdb's copy has only in-frame clones and leaves some out. The sample has tens of thousands of clones, around 86% seen once. What was sequenced was CD45RA- memory CD4+ T cells from PBMCs. The receptors stem from a human donor with narcolepsy.

This clone was recorded once. The chain uses TRBV28 and TRBJ1-5, with TRBD1 matching 7 bases. Germline loops: CDR1 MDHEN, CDR2 SYDVKM. The CDR3 totals 14 residues. V shed 4 bases, J shed 1 base, and the junction held 1 base outside the gene matches. The CDR3 is CASSSGGSNQPQHF. CDR3 coding DNA: TGTGCCAGCAGTTCAGGGGGAAGCAATCAGCCCCAGCATTTT. Full variable domain (rest looked up from reference TRBV28 and TRBJ1-5): DVKVTQSSRYLVKRTGEKVFLECVQDMDHENMFWYRQDPGLGLRLIYFSYDVKMKEKGDIPEGYSVSREKKERFSLILESASTNQTSMYLCASSSGGSNQPQHFGDGTRLSIL.

In its sample, this clone was seen a few times. The genes are TRBV5-1 and TRBJ2-6; 8 bases align to TRBD1. This CDR3 has 14 residues. The V and J ends lost 8 bases and 4 bases, in that order; junction bases with no gene match: 5. Germline CDR1 reads SGHRS; CDR2 reads YFSETQ. CDR3 sequence: CASGQGTGANVLTF. In DNA form, the CDR3 reads TGCGCCAGTGGACAGGGAACGGGGGCCAACGTCCTGACTTTC.

The chain uses TRBV7-2 and TRBJ2-6; D possibly corresponds to TRBD1 (6 bases). From germline, CDR1 is SGHTA and CDR2 FQGNSA. V shed 5 bases and J shed 0 bases, with 17 bases lying between them. This CDR3 spans 18 amino acids. CDR3 sequence (DNA): TGTGCCAGCAGCCCAAGACAGGTCACCGGCTCTGGGGCCAACGTCCTGACTTTC. This encodes CASSPRQVTGSGANVLTF.

The chain links TRBV7-3 to TRBJ2-2; D is unclear. The CDR3 extends over 15 amino acids. Trimming removed 5 bases from V and 5 bases from J, with 15 bases in between. CDR1 SGHTA and CDR2 FQGTGA come from the germline V gene. CDR3 amino acids: CASSTHPGGTGELFF. CDR3 sequence (DNA): TGTGCCAGCAGCACCCACCCTGGTGGGACCGGGGAGCTGTTTTTT.

V gene TRBV7-2 combines with J gene TRBJ2-3; D remains unclear. Germline CDR1 is SGHTA and CDR2 is FQGNSA. Trimming took 5 bases from V and 2 from J, leaving 5 bases between them. The CDR3 has 12 amino acids. The CDR3 DNA sequence: TGTGCCAGCAGCCCCGTCACAGATACGCAGTATTTT. It codes for CASSPVTDTQYF.

Only one count was recorded for this clone. The genes are TRBV11-2 and TRBJ2-1; 7 bases are shared with TRBD2. The junction had 9 bases not matched to a gene; V was cut back by 5 bases and J by 5 bases. The CDR3 length is 15 residues. Germline V gene lookup returns CDR1 SGHAT and CDR2 FQNNGV. Here the CDR3 DNA reads TGTGCCAGCAGCCCCACCGGACTAGAGAACAATGAGCAGTTCTTC. Translation gives CASSPTGLENNEQFF.

CDR3 protein: CASSQEWGTDYGYTF. The CDR3 DNA sequence: TGCGCCAGCAGCCAAGAGTGGGGCACGGACTATGGCTACACCTTC. The genes are TRBV4-3 and TRBJ1-2; maybe TRBD1 (5 bases). CDR1 is LGHNA and CDR2 is YSLEER in the germline V gene. The CDR3 contains 15 residues. V lost 0 bases and J lost 3, with 11 bases in between.

This sequence joins TRBV19 and TRBJ2-6; D not certain. CDR3 length: 14 amino acids. Germline CDR1 reads LNHDA; CDR2 reads SQIVND (reference sequence). Trimming pared 5 bases from V and 4 bases from J, leaving 9 bases between. In DNA, the CDR3 is TGTGCCAGTAGTCCGAGAACCGGGGCCAACGTCCTGACTTTC. Encoded protein: CASSPRTGANVLTF.

On this clone: Additional DNA sequences in this sample encode the identical CDR3. This rearrangement joins TRBV21-1 to TRBJ1-5. TRBV21-1 is a known pseudogene. There are 18 residues in the CDR3. The CDR3 DNA reads TGTGCCAGCAGATGGGTGGGGGTTCGGCCCTATAGCAATCAGCCCCAGCATTTT. Residues: CASRWVGVRPYSNQPQHF.

This clone was counted a single time. The J gene is TRBJ1-1, the V gene TRBV6-6, with a tentative D call TRBD1 (5 bases). The CDR3 has 14 amino acids. CDR1 is MNHNY and CDR2 is SVGAGI in the germline V gene (reference sequence). Trimming pared 3 bases from V and 6 bases from J, leaving 14 bases between. DNA of the CDR3: TGTGCCAGCAGTTATCAGGGTAGTACCGCTGAAGCTTTCTTT. Translated: CASSYQGSTAEAFF.

The V gene is TRBV5-7, the J gene TRBJ2-6, with D unclear. Being an ORF, TRBV5-7 has a function that is uncertain. V was pared by 1 base and J by 2 bases, with 10 bases between. The CDR3 totals 16 residues. The CDR3 loop reads CASSLYWVTGANVLTF. Here the CDR3 DNA reads TGTGCCAGCAGCTTGTATTGGGTTACTGGGGCCAACGTCCTGACTTTC.

The rearrangement joins TRBV30 to TRBJ2-2; a possible D gene is TRBD1 (5 bases). V was trimmed by 1 base and J by 4 bases, leaving 10 bases between them. Germline V gives CDR1 GTSNPN, CDR2 SVGIG (reference sequence). This CDR3 is 14 amino acids long. CDR3 bases: TGTGCCTGGAGTGAGGGGATAGGCACCGGGGAGCTGTTTTTT. Translation gives CAWSEGIGTGELFF.

The rearrangement uses TRBV7-2 and TRBJ2-2; D remains unclear. The V and J ends lost 3 bases and 11 bases respectively, with 22 bases between them. The CDR3 runs 16 residues. Germline V gene lookup returns CDR1 SGHTA and CDR2 FQGNSA. CDR3 coding DNA: TGTGCCAGCAGCTTCGATTCCGCGGTAGCCCCGACCGAGCTGTTTTTT. It encodes CASSFDSAVAPTELFF. The full variable domain, completed using reference TRBV7-2 and TRBJ2-2, is GAGVSQSPSNKVTEKGKDVELRCDPISGHTALYWYRQSLGQGLEFLIYFQGNSAPDKSGLPSDRFSAERTGGSVSTLTIQRTQQEDSAVYLCASSFDSAVAPTELFFGEGSRLTVL.

The rearrangement links TRBV9 to TRBJ2-5, with D possibly TRBD2 on 6 matching bases. The CDR3 covers 15 residues. The V and J ends lost 0 bases and 4 bases respectively, with 13 bases between them. CDR1 is SGDLS, CDR2 YYNGEE, per germline. CDR3 DNA sequence: TGTGCCAGCAGCGTAGTCGGCGGGGCGGGAGAGACCCAGTACTTC. It specifies CASSVVGGAGETQYF. The entire variable domain, with the rest obtained from reference TRBV9 and TRBJ2-5, is as follows: DSGVTQTPKHLITATGQRVTLRCSPRSGDLSVYWYQQSLDQGLQFLIQYYNGEERAKGNILERFSAQQFPDLHSELNLSSLELGDSALYFCASSVVGGAGETQYFGPGTRLLVL.

This sequence joins TRBV21-1 and TRBJ2-7; no check of the table's D call, TRBD1, against the DNA was made. TRBV21-1 is given as a pseudogene. The CDR3 runs to 17 residues. CDR3 sequence: CASIKQPQGTYSYEQYF. The CDR3 nucleotides read TGTGCCAGCATCAAACAACCACAGGGGACCTACTCCTACGAGCAGTACTTC.

The CDR3 region is CASSGTNYNEQFF. The DNA for the CDR3 is TGTGCCAGCAGCGGGACTAACTACAATGAGCAGTTCTTC. This rearrangement joins TRBV11-2 to TRBJ2-1, with 7 bases fitting TRBD2. Trimming took 5 bases from V and 3 from J; bases not matched to a gene: 1. CDR1 SGHAT and CDR2 FQNNGV come from the germline V gene. The CDR3 consists of 13 residues.

About this clone itself: A read error may produce the germline difference seen at one junction end. The chain carries TRBV13 and TRBJ2-1; TRBD2 might be the D (7 bases). The CDR3 sequence is 15 residues long. In germline, CDR1 is PRHDT, CDR2 FYEKMQ (reference sequence). The CDR3, as DNA: TGTGCCAGCAGCCTATCGGGGGGCCCCTACAATAAGCAGTTCTTC. It yields the protein CASSLSGGPYNKQFF.

The chain combines TRBV11-2 with TRBJ2-7; TRBD2 aligns across 12 bases. V dropped 2 bases and J dropped 3; count of bases not matched to a gene: 11. CDR1 and CDR2 from the germline V gene are SGHAT and FQNNGV. This CDR3 contains 18 residues. In DNA, the CDR3 is TGTGCCAGCAGCTTAAACAGGGGGGGACTAGCGGGCCACTACGAGCAGTACTTC. This encodes CASSLNRGGLAGHYEQYF. Based on the CDR3 plus reference TRBV11-2 and TRBJ2-7, the full variable domain is EAGVAQSPRYKIIEKRQSVAFWCNPISGHATLYWYQQILGQGPKLLIQFQNNGVVDDSQLPKDRFSAERLKGVDSTLKIQPAKLEDSAVYLCASSLNRGGLAGHYEQYFGPGTRLTVT.

The sample holds one count of this clone. CDR3 protein: CASSAGTGVRRLFF. The CDR3 DNA reads TGCGCCAGCAGTGCCGGGACAGGGGTTCGGAGACTGTTTTTT. This rearrangement joins TRBV5-1 to TRBJ1-4; 10 nucleotides agree with TRBD1. Germline CDR1 SGHRS, CDR2 YFSETQ. V dropped 5 bases and J dropped 13; count of bases not matched to a gene: 11. The length of the CDR3 is 14 residues.

This clone was found a few times. The junction differs from germline at one of its ends, possibly a read error. The genes are TRBV7-2 and TRBJ2-1, with unresolved D. The CDR3 has 14 amino acids. Germline V gene sequence: CDR1 SGHTA, CDR2 FQGNSA. In DNA, the CDR3 is TGTGCCAGCAACTTAGGGCCTCTGTGGGATGAGCAGTTCTTC. It encodes CASNLGPLWDEQFF.

A few counts support this clone. The chain joins TRBV4-2 to TRBJ2-1, with a tentative D call TRBD2 (5 bases). CDR3 size: 11 residues. The germline V gene has CDR1 LGHNA and CDR2 YNFKEQ. The V gene lost 5 bases and the J gene lost 15 bases, with 14 bases spanning the gap. In nucleotides, the CDR3 is TGTGCCAGCAGCTTGGAGAGGGCCGGGTTCTTC. Translating it yields CASSLERAGFF.